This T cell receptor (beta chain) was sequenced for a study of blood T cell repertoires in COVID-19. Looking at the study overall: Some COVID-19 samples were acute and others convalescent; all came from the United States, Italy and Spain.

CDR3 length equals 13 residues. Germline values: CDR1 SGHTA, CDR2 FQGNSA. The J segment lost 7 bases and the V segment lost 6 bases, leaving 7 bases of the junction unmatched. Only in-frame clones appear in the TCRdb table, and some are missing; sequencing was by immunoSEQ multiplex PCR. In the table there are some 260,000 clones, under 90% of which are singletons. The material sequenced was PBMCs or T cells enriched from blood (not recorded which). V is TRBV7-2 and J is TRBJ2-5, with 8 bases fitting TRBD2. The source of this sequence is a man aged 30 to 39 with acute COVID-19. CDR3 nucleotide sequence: TGTGCCAGCAGGCGGGAGGCCATTGGGACCCAGTACTTC. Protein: CASRREAIGTQYF.